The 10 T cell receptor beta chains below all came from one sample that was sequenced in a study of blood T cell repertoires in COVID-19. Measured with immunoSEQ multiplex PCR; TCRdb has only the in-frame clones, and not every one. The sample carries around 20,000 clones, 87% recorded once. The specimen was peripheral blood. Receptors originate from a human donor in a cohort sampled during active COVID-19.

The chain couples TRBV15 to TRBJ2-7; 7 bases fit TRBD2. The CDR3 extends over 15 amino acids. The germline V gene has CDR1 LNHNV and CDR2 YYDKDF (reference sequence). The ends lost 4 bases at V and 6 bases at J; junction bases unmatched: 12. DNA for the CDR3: TGTGCCACCAGCACCGCTGGCGGGAGAGGTGGCGAGCAGTACTTC. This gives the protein CATSTAGGRGGEQYF.

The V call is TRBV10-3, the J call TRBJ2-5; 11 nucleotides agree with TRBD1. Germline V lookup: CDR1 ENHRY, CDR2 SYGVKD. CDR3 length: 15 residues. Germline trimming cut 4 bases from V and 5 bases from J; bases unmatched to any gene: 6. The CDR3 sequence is CAISGGTGGAETQYF. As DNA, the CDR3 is TGTGCCATCAGTGGGGGGACAGGGGGGGCGGAGACCCAGTACTTC.

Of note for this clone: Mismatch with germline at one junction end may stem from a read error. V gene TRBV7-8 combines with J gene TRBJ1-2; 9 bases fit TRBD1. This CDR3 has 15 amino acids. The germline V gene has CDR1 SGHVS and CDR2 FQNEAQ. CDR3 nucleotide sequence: TGTGCCAGCAGCTTAGAGGGACAGGGAAACTACGGCTACACCTTC. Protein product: CASSLEGQGNYGYTF.

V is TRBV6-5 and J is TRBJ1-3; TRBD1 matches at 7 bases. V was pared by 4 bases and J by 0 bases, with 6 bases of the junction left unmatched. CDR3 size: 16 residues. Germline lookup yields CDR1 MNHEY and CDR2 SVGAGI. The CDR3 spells CASSSATGPSGNTIYF. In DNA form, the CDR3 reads TGTGCCAGCAGTTCCGCGACAGGGCCCTCTGGAAACACCATATATTTT.

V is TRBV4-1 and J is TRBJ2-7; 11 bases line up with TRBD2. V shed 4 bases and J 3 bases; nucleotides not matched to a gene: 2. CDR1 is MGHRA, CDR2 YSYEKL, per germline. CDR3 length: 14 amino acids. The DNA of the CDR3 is TGCGCCAGCAGCCCGGGGACTAGCGGCTACGAGCAGTACTTC. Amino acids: CASSPGTSGYEQYF.

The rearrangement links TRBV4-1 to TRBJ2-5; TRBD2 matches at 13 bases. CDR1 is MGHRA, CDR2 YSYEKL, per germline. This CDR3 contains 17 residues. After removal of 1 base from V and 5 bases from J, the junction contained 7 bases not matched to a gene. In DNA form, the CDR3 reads TGCGCCAGCAGCCAAGGGCGGGGACTAGCGGGATTTGAGACCCAGTACTTC. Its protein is CASSQGRGLAGFETQYF.

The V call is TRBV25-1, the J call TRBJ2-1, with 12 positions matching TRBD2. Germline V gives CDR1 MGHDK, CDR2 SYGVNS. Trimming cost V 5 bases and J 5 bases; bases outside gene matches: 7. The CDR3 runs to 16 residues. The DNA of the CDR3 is TGTGCCAGCAGTTTGGCTAGCGGGAGGGTCGACAATGAGCAGTTCTTC. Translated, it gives CASSLASGRVDNEQFF.

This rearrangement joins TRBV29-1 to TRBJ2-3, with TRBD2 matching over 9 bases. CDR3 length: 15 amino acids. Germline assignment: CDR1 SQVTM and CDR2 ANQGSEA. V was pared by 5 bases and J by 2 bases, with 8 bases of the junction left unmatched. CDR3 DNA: TGCAGCGTTTCCCGACTAGCGGAGTACACAGATACGCAGTATTTT. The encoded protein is CSVSRLAEYTDTQYF.

The CDR3 DNA is TGTGCCACCAGTGACCAGAACAGGGGGCGGGAAGAGACCCAGTACTTC. This sequence encodes CATSDQNRGREETQYF. V usage is TRBV24-1 and J usage is TRBJ2-5; 9 nucleotides match TRBD1. This CDR3 region has 16 residues. In germline, CDR1 is KGHDR, CDR2 SFDVKD. The trim removed 4 bases at V and 3 bases at J, leaving 8 bases unmatched.

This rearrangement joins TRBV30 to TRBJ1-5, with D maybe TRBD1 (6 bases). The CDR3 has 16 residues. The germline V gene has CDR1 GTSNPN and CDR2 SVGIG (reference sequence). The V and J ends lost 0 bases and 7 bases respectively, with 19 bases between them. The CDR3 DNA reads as TGTGCCTGGAGTGTAGGGAACACAGGGACGGGCCAGCCCCAGCATTTT. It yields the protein CAWSVGNTGTGQPQHF. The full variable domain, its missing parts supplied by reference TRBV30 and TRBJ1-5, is SQTIHQWPATLVQPVGSPLSLECTVEGTSNPNLYWYRQAAGRGLQLLFYSVGIGQISSEVPQNLSASRPQDRQFILSSKKLLLSDSGFYLCAWSVGNTGTGQPQHFGDGTRLSIL.